The sequence of this T cell receptor beta chain was determined in a study of radiotherapy plus CTLA-4 blockade in lung cancer. V was pared by 1 base and J by 5 bases, with 9 bases between. The germline gives CDR1 MNHEY, CDR2 SMNVEV (reference sequence). The CDR3 extends over 14 amino acids. TCRdb's table, derived via immunoSEQ multiplex PCR, lists solely in-frame clones and lacks some. The sample yields 30,000 to 40,000 clones, under 85% seen once. Only one count was recorded for this clone. Chemo-refractory metastatic non-small-cell lung cancer patients underwent focal radiation alongside CTLA-4 blockade with ipilimumab.

The input for sequencing was peripheral blood, taken from a patient treated with radiotherapy plus ipilimumab. This TCR came from a human donor with non-small cell lung cancer that progressed on radiotherapy plus ipilimumab. The chain recombines TRBV27 with TRBJ2-1, with unresolved D. In nucleotides, the CDR3 is TGTGCCAGCAGTTTATTCGGGCAGCACAATGAGCAGTTCTTC. Protein: CASSLFGQHNEQFF.